Below, 27 T cell receptor beta chains from the same sample are listed, as sequenced in a study of blood T cell repertoires in COVID-19. Clones were read by immunoSEQ multiplex PCR, and TCRdb kept only the in-frame ones, dropping some. The sample yields about 87,000 clones, around 81% seen once. Sequenced: peripheral blood. The receptors come from a woman in her 70s with acute or convalescent COVID-19.

The chain joins TRBV5-1 to TRBJ1-1; 8 bases match TRBD1. Germline CDR1 is SGHRS and CDR2 is YFSETQ. The CDR3 covers 16 residues. V was pared by 5 bases and J by 0 bases, with 9 bases of the junction left unmatched. The CDR3 bases are TGCGCCAGCAGGCAGGACAGGGTGGGGTTGAACACTGAAGCTTTCTTT. This sequence encodes CASRQDRVGLNTEAFF.

CDR3 coding DNA: TGTGCCAGCTCACCAGGGTGGGAGGACATTCAGTACTTC. Its translation is CASSPGWEDIQYF. The rearrangement links TRBV18 to TRBJ2-4; D might be TRBD2 (6 bases). The CDR3 consists of 13 residues. Trimming pared 2 bases from V and 8 bases from J, leaving 10 bases between. Germline V CDR1 and CDR2: KGHSH, LQKENI.

J is TRBJ2-7 and V is TRBV7-3, with D unclear. The CDR3 contains 13 residues. Deletions cut 5 bases from V and 0 bases from J, with 8 bases between. Germline CDR1 SGHTA, CDR2 FQGTGA. CDR3 nucleotide sequence: TGTGCCAGCAGCCCCCCCAGCTCCTACGAGCAGTACTTC. This sequence encodes CASSPPSSYEQYF.

The V gene is TRBV6-5, the J gene TRBJ1-2, with 7 positions matching TRBD1. CDR3 length: 14 amino acids. V lost 2 bases to trimming and J lost 2 bases; unmatched junction nucleotides: 2. Germline V gene sequence: CDR1 MNHEY, CDR2 SVGAGI. CDR3 loop: CASSYRQGNYGYTF. The CDR3 nucleotides are TGTGCCAGCAGTTACCGACAGGGCAACTATGGCTACACCTTC.

This chain connects TRBV3-1 (or the pseudogene TRBV3-2) to TRBJ1-3, with 7 bases matching TRBD1. Germline V gene sequence: CDR1 LGHDT, CDR2 YNNKEL (reference sequence). The CDR3 is 19 amino acids. The V gene end was trimmed by 5 bases and the J gene end by 0 bases; junction bases not matched to a gene: 16. The CDR3, as DNA: TGTGCCAGCAGCAATCCTACAAGCCACAGGGGAACCTCTGGAAACACCATATATTTT. It encodes CASSNPTSHRGTSGNTIYF.

J is TRBJ2-5 and V is TRBV19; 7 bases fit TRBD2. J was trimmed by 5 bases and V by 5 bases; bases with no gene match: 8. CDR1 and CDR2 from the germline V gene are LNHDA and SQIVND (reference sequence). The length of the CDR3 is 14 residues. The CDR3, as DNA: TGTGCCAGTAGTTCCTCGGGACTACGCGAGACCCAGTACTTC. Encoded protein: CASSSSGLRETQYF.

The V call is TRBV30, the J call TRBJ2-1, with 8 positions matching TRBD1. The CDR3 is 12 residues long. CDR1 and CDR2 from the germline V gene are GTSNPN and SVGIG (reference sequence). V gave up 5 bases and J gave up 7 bases; unmatched junction bases: 4. The CDR3 here is CAWGRGRNEQFF. For the CDR3, the DNA is TGTGCCTGGGGCAGGGGGCGGAATGAGCAGTTCTTC.

The V call is TRBV2, the J call TRBJ1-5; D is undetermined. The CDR3 has 13 amino acids. V was shortened by 4 bases and J by 4 bases, with 8 bases between the two germline ends. Germline CDR1 and CDR2: SNHLY and FYNNEI. This chain's CDR3 is CASSVGRNQPQHF. DNA of the CDR3: TGTGCCAGCAGTGTCGGGAGAAATCAGCCCCAGCATTTT.

The chain employs TRBV6-5 and TRBJ1-4; D is uncertain. Trimming removed 6 bases at V and 10 bases at J, with 21 bases between. CDR3 length equals 15 residues. Per germline, CDR1 MNHEY and CDR2 SVGAGI. CDR3 in DNA: TGTGCCAGCAGGTTGGGCAAGGGCGGAGGAGGAAAACTGTTTTTT. It codes for CASRLGKGGGGKLFF.

This sequence joins TRBV5-1 and TRBJ1-2, with 7 bases fitting TRBD1. The CDR3 runs 17 residues. Unmatched junction bases numbered 10, after V lost 2 bases and J lost 0 bases. Germline CDR1 and CDR2: SGHRS and YFSETQ. The CDR3 sequence is CASSLTGDVGSNYGYTF. The CDR3 DNA follows: TGCGCCAGCAGCTTAACAGGGGATGTAGGGTCTAACTATGGCTACACCTTC.

This sequence joins TRBV24-1 and TRBJ2-5; a possible D gene is TRBD1 (5 bases). Germline V gene sequence: CDR1 KGHDR, CDR2 SFDVKD. The CDR3 is 12 residues long. Trimming removed 7 bases from V and 0 bases from J, with 5 bases in between. The CDR3 coding sequence is TGTGCCACCAGGGACAACCAAGAGACCCAGTACTTC. Amino acid sequence: CATRDNQETQYF.

This rearrangement joins TRBV29-1 to TRBJ1-1, with D possibly matching TRBD1 (5 bases). In germline, CDR1 is SQVTM, CDR2 ANQGSEA. The CDR3 spans 10 residues. The CDR3 region has the DNA TGCGCTGGGGCCAACACTGAAGCTTTCTTT. Amino acid sequence: CAGANTEAFF.

This chain connects TRBV14 to TRBJ1-2, with D hard to call. Trimming stripped 0 bases from V and 10 bases from J, with 9 bases between. CDR3 length: 12 amino acids. Germline lookup yields CDR1 SGHDN and CDR2 FVKESK. CDR3 residues: CASSQEGLIYTF. CDR3 in DNA: TGTGCCAGCAGCCAAGAAGGACTCATCTACACCTTC.

The chain employs TRBV6-6 and TRBJ2-1, with 8 bases matching TRBD1. With V trimmed by 8 bases and J by 7 bases, 4 bases remained unmatched. The CDR3 extends over 12 amino acids. Per germline, CDR1 MNHNY and CDR2 SVGAGI (reference sequence). The CDR3 DNA follows: TGTGCCAGCGGACAGGGCTATAATGAGCAGTTCTTC. Residues: CASGQGYNEQFF.

The V call is TRBV7-3, the J call TRBJ2-3, with D possibly being TRBD2 (5 bases). Trimming shortened V by 6 bases and J by 0 bases, and 10 bases separated the two germline ends. The CDR3 has 14 residues. Germline-derived CDR1 and CDR2 are SGHTA and FQGTGA. Here the CDR3 reads CASRPGVSTDTQYF. CDR3 sequence (DNA): TGTGCCAGCAGACCCGGGGTTAGCACAGATACGCAGTATTTT.

This sequence joins TRBV19 and TRBJ1-1, with D possibly being TRBD1 (6 bases). Germline lookup yields CDR1 LNHDA and CDR2 SQIVND (reference sequence). This CDR3 comprises 13 residues. V lost 7 bases to trimming and J lost 5 bases, with 14 bases between them. CDR3 nucleotides: TGTGCCAGTAACAACAGGGAATGGACTGAAGCTTTCTTT. This encodes CASNNREWTEAFF.

V usage is TRBV7-3 and J usage is TRBJ1-1; 8 bases line up with TRBD1. Germline V gives CDR1 SGHTA, CDR2 FQGTGA. The CDR3 has 13 amino acids. The ends lost 3 bases at V and 4 bases at J; junction bases unmatched: 1. The CDR3 region is CASSFGQGTEAFF. CDR3 DNA: TGTGCCAGCAGCTTTGGACAGGGCACTGAAGCTTTCTTT.

This clone came up a few times. The chain combines TRBV3-1 (or the pseudogene TRBV3-2) with TRBJ2-1, with a weak D call TRBD2 (6 bases). CDR3 length equals 14 residues. Germline CDR1 LGHDT, CDR2 YNNKEL (reference sequence). Trimming removed 0 bases from V and 4 bases from J, with 7 bases in between. CDR3 bases: TGTGCCAGCAGCCAAGAAGGACTATACAATGAGCAGTTCTTC. It translates to CASSQEGLYNEQFF.

The CDR3 sequence: CASSRQGYSTDTQYF. The CDR3 DNA reads TGCGCCAGCAGCCGACAGGGATATAGCACAGATACGCAGTATTTT. The rearrangement joins TRBV5-1 to TRBJ2-3; TRBD1 aligns across 7 bases. CDR1 SGHRS and CDR2 YFSETQ come from the germline V gene. After removal of 4 bases from V and 0 bases from J, the junction contained 5 bases not matched to a gene. CDR3 size: 15 residues.

CDR3 coding DNA: TGTGCCAGCAGCCAGAGAGGGTTGCCAGCGGGGGGATCAGATACGCAGTATTTT. Its protein is CASSQRGLPAGGSDTQYF. V and J are TRBV4-2 and TRBJ2-3; 9 bases agree with TRBD2. This CDR3 is 18 amino acids long. Germline V CDR1 and CDR2: LGHNA, YNFKEQ. V shed 3 bases, J shed 4 bases, and the junction held 14 bases outside the gene matches.

This chain joins TRBV29-1 and TRBJ1-5; D not resolved. The V and J ends lost 4 bases and 5 bases respectively, with 9 bases between them. The CDR3 sequence is 12 residues long. The germline CDR1 and CDR2 sequences are SQVTM and ANQGSEA. CDR3 region: CSVGARDQPQHF. The CDR3 DNA sequence: TGCAGCGTTGGAGCAAGAGATCAGCCCCAGCATTTT.

This chain uses TRBV5-1 with TRBJ1-2, with 9 positions matching TRBD1. Germline V lookup: CDR1 SGHRS, CDR2 YFSETQ. The CDR3 is made up of 14 amino acids. V shed 3 bases, J shed 7 bases, and the junction held 7 bases outside the gene matches. The CDR3 loop reads CASSWLQGALGYTF. The CDR3 region has the DNA TGCGCCAGCAGCTGGCTACAGGGGGCGCTTGGCTACACCTTC.

This clone has a single count. The V call is TRBV9, the J call TRBJ2-1; the D gene is possibly TRBD2 (7 bases). This CDR3 comprises 17 residues. Germline V gene lookup returns CDR1 SGDLS and CDR2 YYNGEE. The V end was cut by 0 bases, the J end by 0 bases, with 13 bases between. The CDR3 nucleotides read TGTGCCAGCAGCGTAGAGCCGGGGGGCAGCTCCTACAATGAGCAGTTCTTC. It encodes CASSVEPGGSSYNEQFF.

The chain links TRBV2 to TRBJ2-3; perhaps TRBD2 as D (6 bases). This CDR3 is built from 14 residues. The V gene's germline CDR1 is SNHLY and CDR2 FYNNEI. Deletions cut 4 bases from V and 3 bases from J, with 11 bases between. The CDR3 DNA reads as TGTGCCAGCAGTGGGTCCCGGGGGACAGATACGCAGTATTTT. Translation gives CASSGSRGTDTQYF.

This sequence joins TRBV28 and TRBJ1-2; D uncertain. The CDR3 runs to 12 residues. V was cut by 6 bases and J by 5 bases, with 10 bases left in between. Germline V gene sequence: CDR1 MDHEN, CDR2 SYDVKM. The CDR3 DNA reads as TGTGCCAGCAGCCTTAACACGTATGGCTACACCTTC. Encoded protein: CASSLNTYGYTF.

This clone was detected a few times. The CDR3 sequence is CATEVQYTGELFF. CDR3 coding DNA: TGTGCCACAGAGGTGCAGTACACCGGGGAGCTGTTTTTT. This chain joins TRBV24-1 and TRBJ2-2; D not resolved. V gave up 10 bases and J gave up 3 bases, with 11 bases separating them. The CDR3 length is 13 residues. Germline CDR1 KGHDR, CDR2 SFDVKD.

Points on this clone: An end of the junction differs from the germline gene, which may be a read error. The V gene is TRBV7-7, the J gene TRBJ2-5, with TRBD2 matching 9 bases. The CDR3 runs 15 residues. Germline V lookup: CDR1 SSHAT, CDR2 FNYEAQ (reference sequence). CDR3 sequence (DNA): TGTGCTAGCAGCTTACTGGCGGGGGGGCAAGAGACCCAGTACTTC. Translated, it gives CASSLLAGGQETQYF.